The sequence of this T cell receptor (beta chain) was determined in a study of cytomegalovirus exposure and HLA in healthy donors (dated by TCRdb to 2016 to 2017). Regarding the research as a whole: In an earlier analysis of approximately 500 of the donors, around 300 Gb of sequence data and 100 million or so unique TCR beta sequences from about 190 million T cells were reported. A separate validation cohort of about 110 different subjects was used in addition to the 666-subject first cohort. Class I and class II HLA loci were covered by the typing at four-digit resolution. An earlier analysis of approximately 500 of the donors applied high-throughput TCR beta sequencing to assess whether each TCR beta V gene segment acted as functional or pseudogenic. To study patterns of TCR occurrence, a later analysis re-analyzed previously published TCR beta repertoires from 700 or so donors and added high-resolution HLA genotyping. Roughly five DR-DQ haplotypes were treated as single units for association and clustering because of strong linkage in the cohort. The number of donors typed differed by locus, with about 629-630 for A, B, C, DRB1 and DQB1, roughly 520 for DQA1, under 610 for DPA1, and over 400 for DPB1. Among the roughly 390 genotyped donors, approximately 82% belonged to the genetic ancestry cluster associated with self-reported Caucasian donors. Rather than using new phenotypic data, the later analysis identified candidate immune exposures from TCR beta sequences and from how often those sequences occurred across donors. A later genetic analysis used genome-wide SNP genotypes for about three fifths of the roughly 700 donors, treating that subset as a discovery cohort. Approximately 310 gigabases of sequencing data and approximately 80 million unique TCR sequences were included in an early release covering under 650 HLA-typed donors. On average, approximately 250,000 unique TCR beta nucleotide sequences were sequenced per donor among 398 genotyped donors of the cohort, with about 19% of those sequences being non-productive. Donor age, sex, ethnicity and CMV serostatus were compiled together with the repertoire data. The aim of the study was to test whether cataloging public T cell receptors could identify signatures of past pathogen exposure. Every discovery cohort repertoire had been produced on one sequencing platform. The study combined high-throughput TCR immunosequencing, statistical association of individual TCRs with disease status, and machine learning to predict cytomegalovirus infection status. Using immunosequencing, the study profiled T cell repertoires from some 670 subjects and related those repertoires to cytomegalovirus serostatus.

Trimming takes 0 bases off V and 7 bases off J; junction bases not matched to a gene: 7. The germline V gene supplies CDR1 LGHNA and CDR2 YNFKEQ. From its first to its last residue, the CDR3 has 15 amino acids. Only CDR3 DNA remains: 45 bases, in frame from the first base. The cohort consisted of 600 to 700 healthy bone marrow donors. At the time of sampling, all cohort members were nominally healthy, though unrecorded immune exposures were likely present. The donor was CMV seropositive and was included in the group of 250 to 350 seropositive cohort members. A peripheral blood sample was provided by each donor, and peripheral blood mononuclear cells were used for TCR beta sequencing. Genomic DNA was extracted from the blood cell samples with the Qiagen DNeasy Blood Extraction Kit. General study outcomes and caveats: According to a later genetic analysis, donors in an Asian-associated ancestry cluster had fewer N-insertions in productive TCRs than the approximately 690-donor mean. In a later analysis, HLA-associated TCR beta chains were found to be more clonally expanded and to have lower generation probabilities than equally common non-associated chains. In a later analysis, several top co-occurrence clusters were reported to appear linked to parvovirus B19, influenza, CMV and Epstein-Barr virus. A group of highly shared sequence variants was considered likely to be a technical artifact of the sequencing pipeline. The presence/absence analyses assumed that sequencing depth was roughly uniform across donors, and that assumption may not be true. Most TCR sequences were observed very rarely across donors, whereas some public TCRs were present in many individuals. The authors suggested that the approach could potentially be extended to other disease states and immunological phenotypes. A further reported finding was that TCR beta sequences accurately predicted the HLA-A and HLA-B alleles for most subjects in the first cohort. Because the 87-base-pair reads could not distinguish some IMGT-functional V segments, including TRBV6-2 and TRBV6-3, those segments were excluded. A later analysis found that most CMV-associated TCR beta chains appeared HLA-restricted, with HLA associations seemingly driven largely by CMV exposure. Because HLA typing was missing for some donors at each locus, association tests included only the typed subset. At a false discovery rate of 0.05, a later analysis linked 15,000 to 20,000 TCR beta sequences to specific HLA alleles. The cohort was sequenced for TCR beta chains only, and without alpha or paired-chain data the features that could be detected were limited. According to a later analysis, TCR association rates differed among HLA loci, with DRB1 alleles showing the most associated TCRs and HLA-C alleles showing the fewest. A total of around 150 TCR beta chains were listed by the study as associated with cytomegalovirus. Roughly 17 rarely observed V segments, including chromosome 9 orphons, were excluded from the earlier analysis of about 600 of the donors because counts were too low. Three of the identified cytomegalovirus-associated TCR beta chains were confirmed in vitro to be specific for cytomegalovirus antigens. In an earlier analysis of some 550 of the donors, most TCR beta V segments were observed in productive rearrangements about 90% or about 30% of the time, broadly matching IMGT annotations. The classifier was reported to diagnose cytomegalovirus status with high specificity and sensitivity in both the original and validation cohorts. For the cohort, immune exposure information was limited to CMV serostatus. Correlated functional status among segregating V segments might be attributable to linkage disequilibrium, but an unknown experimental factor could not be ruled out. When HLA alleles, especially DR and DQ, strongly co-occurred, TCR associations were difficult to assign to individual alleles. A later genetic analysis associated a missense DCLRE1C variant with V-gene and J-gene trimming of TCR beta chains, and an independent cohort replicated the association.

In the case of this clone: Its antigen remains undetermined. Lacking the conserved final phenylalanine or tryptophan, this CDR3 likely reflects a read error.

Libraries were constructed by the immunoSEQ multiplex PCR assay. The multiplex PCR relied on a mix of 60 forward primers for TCR Vbeta segments and 13 reverse primers for TCR Jbeta segments. The CDR3 region of rearranged TCR beta genes was amplified from genomic DNA with a multiplex PCR assay. Amplified TCR beta libraries were sequenced as 87-base-pair reads on the Illumina HiSeq System. Per the authors' processing: A later analysis counted around 72 million unique TCR beta chains across the 690 or so repertoires, and around 12 million of these chains were shared by at least two donors. To remove PCR and sequencing errors, raw reads were error-corrected and collapsed into unique sequences using a nearest-neighbor algorithm that merged closely related sequences. To assign V, D and J gene segments, CDR3 sequences were aligned to IMGT reference sequences. For a sequence to be retained, a match of at least six nucleotides was required to both a V gene segment and a J gene segment. A rearrangement was called productive if the CDR3 had no stop codons and remained in frame with V and J, and every other rearrangement was called non-productive. CDR3 was defined by IMGT convention, running from the second conserved V-encoded cysteine to the conserved J-encoded phenylalanine. In an earlier analysis of roughly 580 of the donors, sequences lacking an unambiguous match to a single V gene segment were excluded. In an earlier analysis of roughly 500 of the donors, V segments were called functional above 56.7% productive rearrangements and were called segregating when the between-donor standard deviation exceeded 5%. A statistical classification framework was built to diagnose cytomegalovirus status from the catalog of TCR beta chain sequences. In a later analysis, V and J genes were assigned by comparing TCR nucleotide sequences against IMGT/GENE-DB human TR gene sequences. The TCRdist pipeline was used in a later analysis to assign CDR3 sequences and most-parsimonious VDJ recombination scenarios. In a later analysis, every TCR beta chain was defined by the combination of its CDR3 amino acid sequence and its V-gene family, and reads without a unique V-gene family were dropped. As a way to deal with suspected cross-contamination and a sequencing artifact, a later analysis dropped roughly 600 nucleotide sequences that were highly shared and had low generation probability. For each public chain, a later analysis derived a clonal expansion index from normalized ranks of inferred template counts within each repertoire. A later analysis computed generation probabilities with a VDJ recombination model fitted to out-of-frame rearrangements, and checked the results against IGoR. In a later analysis, TCR-TCR, TCR-HLA and TCR-CMV co-occurrence was scored with hypergeometric tests, and a repertoire-size bias correction was applied to TCR pairs. A later analysis estimated false discovery rates by permuting HLA or CMV assignments 20 times. A later analysis grouped co-occurring TCRs with DBSCAN, adding TCRdist sequence similarity when clustering within HLA-allele-positive subsets. Repertoires with fewer than 30,000 or more than 120,000 public chains were left out of co-occurrence clustering, as were about 5 repertoires with anomalous nucleotide sharing. Sourced from immuneACCESS, this table was stored by TCRdb with only in-frame sequences that have V and J called. A share of the clones is absent; for the studies checked, an unresolved V gene accounts for under half, and the remainder has no known explanation. V, J and clone size were drawn from that table, and D and trimming were deduced from the DNA. This sample's table carries approximately 170,000 clones. The top ten constitute about 0.79% of the sample.

Sequenced: PBMCs. The TCR originated in a woman between 18 and 29 years old in good health and CMV-seropositive. The chain joins TRBV4-2 to TRBJ2-7; 9 central bases correspond to TRBD1. The base sequence is TGTGCCAGCAGCCAAGATCAAGGACAGGGGCGAGAGCAGTACTCC. Its product reads: CASSQDQGQGREQYS.